This T cell receptor (beta chain) derives from a study of T cell responses to AZD1222 COVID-19 vaccine. Whether given at about 4 or about 12 weeks, second doses were pooled. Sequencing was performed with immunoSEQ multiplex PCR; in TCRdb, only in-frame clones are kept and a portion is missing. The table includes 150,000 to 200,000 clones, roughly 88% detected once. The study, taken as a whole, reports: Only 5 to 7 AZD1222 recipients were seropositive at baseline. Unmutated variant regions are reportedly the target of nearly half of TCRs that are spike-specific. The peak T cell response came first, and repertoires were sampled only after it.

As regards this clone: Its cognate antigen is unknown.

The CDR3 is 16 amino acids. V lost 4 bases to trimming and J lost 4 bases, with 20 bases between them. Germline lookup yields CDR1 SGHRS and CDR2 YFSETQ. This TCR came from an adult who received the AZD1222 COVID-19 vaccine. Sample: peripheral blood, taken 28 days after the second AZD1222 dose. The J gene is TRBJ1-2, the V gene TRBV5-1, with D unresolved. The CDR3 spells CASSVAPGRSGYGYTF. The DNA for the CDR3 is TGCGCCAGCAGCGTGGCGCCCGGTCGGTCGGGCTATGGCTACACCTTC.